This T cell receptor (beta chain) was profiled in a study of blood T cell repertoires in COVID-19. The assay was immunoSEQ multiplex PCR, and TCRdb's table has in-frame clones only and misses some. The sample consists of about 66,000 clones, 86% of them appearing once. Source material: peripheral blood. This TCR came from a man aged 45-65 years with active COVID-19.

In DNA, the CDR3 is TGTGCCTGGAGCGGAATAGCGGGAGTCGCGAATGAGCAGTTCTTC. Its translation is CAWSGIAGVANEQFF. This rearrangement joins TRBV30 to TRBJ2-1; 9 bases align to TRBD2. J lost 7 bases, V lost 3 bases, and 10 bases had no gene match. In germline, CDR1 is GTSNPN, CDR2 SVGIG (reference sequence). The CDR3 has 15 amino acids.